The sequence of this TCR beta chain was determined in a study of early T cells in non-severe SARS-CoV-2 infection. From germline, CDR1 is SGHVS and CDR2 FNYEAQ. V shed 5 bases and J shed 4 bases, with 20 bases lying between them. This CDR3 contains 16 residues. TCRdb reanalysed the 5' RACE reads using MiXCR and keeps one entry per CDR3 protein. The sample includes approximately 35,000 distinct CDR3 sequences, around 7% seen only once; the top ten take about 13%. This chain uses TRBV7-6 with TRBJ2-5; the D gene could be TRBD1 or TRBD2 (5 bases each). The sample in question was whole blood, obtained at baseline. The TCR originated in an adult who was a healthcare worker with PCR-confirmed SARS-CoV-2 infection or an uninfected control (not recorded which). The CDR3: CASSRYRDPKGETQYF. In nucleotides, the CDR3 is TGTGCCAGCAGCCGGTACCGGGACCCCAAAGGAGAGACCCAGTACTTC.